A selection of T cell receptor beta chains follows, all from one sample in a study of cytomegalovirus exposure and HLA in healthy donors. The protocol was immunoSEQ multiplex PCR, while the TCRdb copy is restricted to in-frame clones and leaves out a portion. The table records around 65,000 clones, 65% to 80% of them present only once. Sequencing used PBMCs. The receptors shown here come from a middle-aged man in good health and CMV-seropositive. Each CDR3 is given with its conserved first and last residue. Each record gives: J gene, clone size, D gene, V gene, CDR3 DNA, CDR3 protein. The D gene is left open where the match is weak. The size of a clone is reported for some rows only, either as once, few or many, or as a class for expanded clones.

j_gene: TRBJ2-7
abundance: NA
d_gene: TRBD1
v_gene: TRBV5-4
CDR3nt: TGTGCCAGCAGCTCGGGCCGGGACAGGTCTTCCTACGAGCAGTACTTC
CDR3aa: CASSSGRDRSSYEQYF

j_gene: TRBJ2-3
abundance: NA
d_gene: TRBD2
v_gene: TRBV30
CDR3nt: TGTGCCTGGACTAGCGGGAGGGTTAGCACAGATACGCAGTATTTT
CDR3aa: CAWTSGRVSTDTQYF

j_gene: TRBJ2-7
abundance: once
d_gene: TRBD2
v_gene: TRBV7-2
CDR3nt: TGTGCCAGCAGCTTAGGGGGACTAGCGGGGGGGAAATACGAGCAGTACTTC
CDR3aa: CASSLGGLAGGKYEQYF

j_gene: TRBJ2-2
abundance: few
d_gene: NA
v_gene: TRBV6-6
CDR3nt: TGTGCCAGCTCACTAGGGAACACCGGGGAGCTGTTTTTT
CDR3aa: CASSLGNTGELFF

j_gene: TRBJ2-1
abundance: NA
d_gene: NA
v_gene: TRBV19
CDR3nt: TGTGCCAGTAGTATAGACCAGAATTCCTACAATGAGCAGTTCTTC
CDR3aa: CASSIDQNSYNEQFF

j_gene: TRBJ1-2
abundance: NA
d_gene: TRBD1
v_gene: TRBV5-1
CDR3nt: TGCGCCAGCAGCCTAGGGACAGGTTTCGGCTATGGCTACACCTTC
CDR3aa: CASSLGTGFGYGYTF

j_gene: TRBJ2-2
abundance: NA
d_gene: TRBD2
v_gene: TRBV2
CDR3nt: TGTGCCAGCAGTGGGGGACTAGCGGGGATTACCGGGGAGCTGTTTTTT
CDR3aa: CASSGGLAGITGELFF

j_gene: TRBJ2-3
abundance: NA
d_gene: TRBD2
v_gene: TRBV6-5
CDR3nt: TGTGCCAGCAGTTACAGCCCTGCGGGGGGGACAGATACGCAGTATTTT
CDR3aa: CASSYSPAGGTDTQYF

j_gene: TRBJ2-3
abundance: NA
d_gene: TRBD2
v_gene: TRBV6-4
CDR3nt: TGTGCCAGCAGTGACTCCCTAGCGGGGGGCACAGATACGCAGTATTTT
CDR3aa: CASSDSLAGGTDTQYF

j_gene: TRBJ2-1
abundance: NA
d_gene: NA
v_gene: TRBV7-6
CDR3nt: TGTGCCAGCAGCTTAGCGCCCCAGGGCATCAATGAGCAGTTCTTC
CDR3aa: CASSLAPQGINEQFF

j_gene: TRBJ1-6
abundance: NA
d_gene: NA
v_gene: TRBV19
CDR3nt: TGTGCCAGTAGATCTCAGGGAATTGATAATTCACCCCTCCACTTT
CDR3aa: CASRSQGIDNSPLHF

j_gene: TRBJ2-7
abundance: medium-sized
d_gene: NA
v_gene: TRBV7-9
CDR3nt: TGTGCCAGCAGCTTAGTGGTCACTTCGAGCTCCTACGAGCAGTACTTC
CDR3aa: CASSLVVTSSSYEQYF

j_gene: TRBJ2-5
abundance: NA
d_gene: TRBD2
v_gene: TRBV7-9
CDR3nt: TGTGCCAGCAGCTTAGTCCTAGCGGGAGTACAAGAGACCCAGTACTTC
CDR3aa: CASSLVLAGVQETQYF

j_gene: TRBJ1-1
abundance: NA
d_gene: NA
v_gene: TRBV2
CDR3nt: TGTGCCAGCAAATCGGGGGACACTGAAGCTTTCTTT
CDR3aa: CASKSGDTEAFF

j_gene: TRBJ1-2
abundance: few
d_gene: TRBD1
v_gene: TRBV2
CDR3nt: TGTGCCAGCAGGAGGACAGGGAATGGCTACACCTTC
CDR3aa: CASRRTGNGYTF

j_gene: TRBJ1-1
abundance: NA
d_gene: NA
v_gene: TRBV2
CDR3nt: TGTGCCAGCAGTGGACATTTCGGTGAAGCTTTCTTT
CDR3aa: CASSGHFGEAFF

j_gene: TRBJ1-2
abundance: few
d_gene: NA
v_gene: TRBV27
CDR3nt: TGTGCCAGCAGTTTATCTTCGGGGGGCGGCTACACCTTC
CDR3aa: CASSLSSGGGYTF

j_gene: TRBJ2-3
abundance: NA
d_gene: TRBD2
v_gene: TRBV7-8
CDR3nt: TGTGCCAGCAGCCCGAAAGTAGCGGGAGGGTGGGATACGCAGTATTTT
CDR3aa: CASSPKVAGGWDTQYF

j_gene: TRBJ2-2
abundance: NA
d_gene: NA
v_gene: TRBV9
CDR3nt: TGTGCCAGCAGCGGGGCGATATCCACCGGGGAGCTGTTTTTT
CDR3aa: CASSGAISTGELFF

j_gene: TRBJ1-4
abundance: NA
d_gene: NA
v_gene: TRBV29-1
CDR3nt: TGCAGCGTTTCGGGAGGTGCGACTAATGAAAAACTGTTTTTT
CDR3aa: CSVSGGATNEKLFF

j_gene: TRBJ1-6
abundance: NA
d_gene: NA
v_gene: TRBV4-1
CDR3nt: TGCGCCAGCAGCCAAGATTCTCAGAGAGGTAATTCACCCCTCCACTTT
CDR3aa: CASSQDSQRGNSPLHF

j_gene: TRBJ2-2
abundance: few
d_gene: TRBD1
v_gene: TRBV6-1
CDR3nt: TGTGCCAGCAGGGGGACAGGATTCACCGGGGAGCTGTTTTTT
CDR3aa: CASRGTGFTGELFF

j_gene: TRBJ2-1
abundance: NA
d_gene: TRBD2
v_gene: TRBV7-9
CDR3nt: TGTTCCAGCAGCTTAGTGGGCCGGCGGGAGGGCCGGGCCAATGAGCAGTTCTTC
CDR3aa: CSSSLVGRREGRANEQFF

j_gene: TRBJ2-1
abundance: NA
d_gene: NA
v_gene: TRBV20-1
CDR3nt: TGCAGTGCTGCCCAGGAGGATGAGCAGTTCTTC
CDR3aa: CSAAQEDEQFF

j_gene: TRBJ1-5
abundance: NA
d_gene: TRBD1
v_gene: TRBV18
CDR3nt: TGTGCCAGCTCACCCCCCGGGACAGGGACGGCCTATAGCAATCAGCCCCAGCATTTT
CDR3aa: CASSPPGTGTAYSNQPQHF

j_gene: TRBJ2-7
abundance: few
d_gene: TRBD2
v_gene: TRBV19
CDR3nt: TGTGCCAGTAGCGGGGGGGTCTCCTACGAGCAGTACTTC
CDR3aa: CASSGGVSYEQYF

j_gene: TRBJ1-6
abundance: few
d_gene: TRBD1
v_gene: TRBV6-1
CDR3nt: TGTGCCAGCAGAGGACAGGGGGGGAATTCCCCCCTCCACTTT
CDR3aa: CASRGQGGNSPLHF

j_gene: TRBJ1-5
abundance: NA
d_gene: TRBD1
v_gene: TRBV7-2
CDR3nt: TGTGCCAGCAGCTTAGCGGGACAGGGCAATCGGCCCCAGCATTTT
CDR3aa: CASSLAGQGNRPQHF

j_gene: TRBJ2-5
abundance: NA
d_gene: NA
v_gene: TRBV7-9
CDR3nt: TGTGCCAGCAACGGTGGGAACGGGGTAGGAGAGACCCAGTACTTC
CDR3aa: CASNGGNGVGETQYF

j_gene: TRBJ1-4
abundance: few
d_gene: NA
v_gene: TRBV19
CDR3nt: TGTGCCAGTAGTTTTGGGACATTAAATGAAAAACTGTTTTTT
CDR3aa: CASSFGTLNEKLFF

j_gene: TRBJ2-7
abundance: NA
d_gene: NA
v_gene: TRBV7-2
CDR3nt: TGTGCCAGCAGCTTAAGTGGACAGTACCCCGGCGAGCAGTACTTC
CDR3aa: CASSLSGQYPGEQYF

j_gene: TRBJ2-2
abundance: NA
d_gene: TRBD2
v_gene: TRBV13
CDR3nt: TGTGCCAGCAGCCCCGGACTAGCGGGATTTACCGGGGAGCTGTTTTTT
CDR3aa: CASSPGLAGFTGELFF

j_gene: TRBJ2-7
abundance: few
d_gene: TRBD1
v_gene: TRBV6-6
CDR3nt: TGTGCCAGCAGTCAGACAGGGTCCTACTACGAGCAGTACTTC
CDR3aa: CASSQTGSYYEQYF

j_gene: TRBJ2-5
abundance: few
d_gene: NA
v_gene: TRBV5-8
CDR3nt: TGTGCCAGCAGCCGCCGGGACTCTCAAGAGACCCAGTACTTC
CDR3aa: CASSRRDSQETQYF

j_gene: TRBJ2-2
abundance: NA
d_gene: NA
v_gene: TRBV4-1
CDR3nt: TGCGCCAGCAGCCACACGGGAACCGGGGAGCTGTTTTTT
CDR3aa: CASSHTGTGELFF

j_gene: TRBJ2-7
abundance: few
d_gene: TRBD2
v_gene: TRBV27
CDR3nt: TGTGCCAGCAGCCAGGGACTAACAGGCTACGAGCAGTACTTC
CDR3aa: CASSQGLTGYEQYF

j_gene: TRBJ2-7
abundance: NA
d_gene: NA
v_gene: TRBV18
CDR3nt: TGTGCCAGCTCACGCCAGGGAGGTTACGAGCAGTACTTC
CDR3aa: CASSRQGGYEQYF

j_gene: TRBJ1-5
abundance: NA
d_gene: TRBD1
v_gene: TRBV19
CDR3nt: TGTGCCAGTAGCCGAGACCGAGACAGGGCTGGGCAGCCCCAGCATTTT
CDR3aa: CASSRDRDRAGQPQHF

j_gene: TRBJ1-2
abundance: NA
d_gene: NA
v_gene: TRBV30
CDR3nt: TGTGCCTGGAGACGTCGAGGGGGGGCCTATGGCTACACCTTC
CDR3aa: CAWRRRGGAYGYTF

j_gene: TRBJ1-1
abundance: NA
d_gene: NA
v_gene: TRBV7-8
CDR3nt: TGTGCCAGCAGCACGTACAGGGAGAGGACTGAAGCTTTCTTT
CDR3aa: CASSTYRERTEAFF

j_gene: TRBJ2-1
abundance: NA
d_gene: NA
v_gene: TRBV1
CDR3nt: TGCACCAGCAGCCAAGATCTTTCTCGCGGCGGATACAATGAGCAGTTCTTC
CDR3aa: CTSSQDLSRGGYNEQFF

j_gene: TRBJ2-1
abundance: NA
d_gene: NA
v_gene: TRBV6-5
CDR3nt: TGTGCCAGCAGTTCAACATACAATGAGCAGTTCTTC
CDR3aa: CASSSTYNEQFF

j_gene: TRBJ1-5
abundance: NA
d_gene: TRBD1
v_gene: TRBV6-5
CDR3nt: TGTGCCACTGCAACAGGGGGAAACAATCAGCCCCAGCATTTT
CDR3aa: CATATGGNNQPQHF

j_gene: TRBJ1-1
abundance: NA
d_gene: TRBD1
v_gene: TRBV4-3
CDR3nt: TGCGCCAGCAGCCGCGTCGCGGCAACGGACAGGTCCACTGAAGCTTTCTTT
CDR3aa: CASSRVAATDRSTEAFF

j_gene: TRBJ1-6
abundance: NA
d_gene: NA
v_gene: TRBV7-8
CDR3nt: TGTGCCAGCAGCCACACAGAGAGCTCCTATAATTCACCCCTCCACTTT
CDR3aa: CASSHTESSYNSPLHF